Each of the 2 T cell receptor beta chains below was sequenced from the same sample in a study of T cells expressing NK-cell markers. TCRdb re-called the 5' RACE reads and shows each CDR3 protein once, DNA omitted. In all, the sample yields a few hundred thousand distinct CDR3 sequences. The sample comprised blood T cells: a sorted CD56 or NKG2C T cell subset, CD4+ or CD8+ T cells, or bulk PBMC T cells (not recorded which). These receptor sequences come from a man aged 18 to 69 in good health.

This chain joins TRBV10-3 and TRBJ2-7; TCRdb outputs TRBD2, but without DNA this stays unchecked. Germline V gene sequence: CDR1 ENHRY, CDR2 SYGVKD. CDR3 length equals 18 residues. The CDR3 is CAISESRGTSGKTYEQYF.

The chain links TRBV19 to TRBJ2-1; absent DNA, TCRdb's TRBD2 call cannot be checked. The CDR3 sequence is 14 residues long. CDR1 is LNHDA and CDR2 is SQIVND in the germline V gene (reference sequence). CDR3 protein: CASSILAGDNEQFF.